This T cell receptor beta chain derives from a study of T cells expressing NK-cell markers. The CDR3 contains 14 residues. In germline, CDR1 is LNHDA, CDR2 SQIVND (reference sequence). TCRdb processed the 5' RACE reads again and assigns one entry to each CDR3 protein, with no DNA. Its listing shows 150,000 to 160,000 distinct CDR3 sequences. The TCR originated in a woman between 50 and 59 years old in good health. Specimen: blood T cells: a sorted CD56 or NKG2C T cell subset, CD4+ or CD8+ T cells, or bulk PBMC T cells (not recorded which). The chain joins TRBV19 to TRBJ2-5; lacking DNA, the TRBD1 call made by TCRdb goes unchecked. The CDR3 spells CASSTPTGMVTQYF.